These 2 T cell receptor beta chains originate from one sample sequenced in a study of Ad26.COV2.S vaccination and SARS-CoV-2 variants. Described treatment: about 20 received Ad26.COV2.S at low or high dose, single or two shots; several received placebo; per-sample allocation not given. Sampling happened 63 days after the first vaccine or placebo injection. TCRdb's copy holds only in-frame clones and misses some; the assay was immunoSEQ multiplex PCR. In the table there are about 260,000 clones, 87% of which are singletons. This sample comprised peripheral blood, obtained in a trial of Ad26.COV2.S vaccine versus placebo. These receptors were collected from a person aged 18-65 years who received the Ad26.COV2.S COVID-19 vaccine or a placebo.

This sequence joins TRBV25-1 and TRBJ2-1; no definite D call. Germline V gene sequence: CDR1 MGHDK, CDR2 SYGVNS. CDR3 length: 14 residues. The ends were cut back, 7 bases at V and 5 bases at J, with 15 bases in the middle. The CDR3 bases are TGTGCCAGCAACCGTATTGGTGGGCACAATGAGCAGTTCTTC. It encodes CASNRIGGHNEQFF.

This sequence joins TRBV6-2 or TRBV6-3 and TRBJ2-7; TRBD1 is a possible D gene (5 bases). V lost 2 bases and J 4 bases, leaving 9 bases between the germline ends. Per germline, CDR1 MNHEY and CDR2 SVGEGT. The CDR3 runs 13 residues. CDR3 sequence reads: CASSYGQTYEQYV. CDR3 in DNA: TGTGCCAGCAGTTACGGACAAACTTACGAGCAGTACGTC.